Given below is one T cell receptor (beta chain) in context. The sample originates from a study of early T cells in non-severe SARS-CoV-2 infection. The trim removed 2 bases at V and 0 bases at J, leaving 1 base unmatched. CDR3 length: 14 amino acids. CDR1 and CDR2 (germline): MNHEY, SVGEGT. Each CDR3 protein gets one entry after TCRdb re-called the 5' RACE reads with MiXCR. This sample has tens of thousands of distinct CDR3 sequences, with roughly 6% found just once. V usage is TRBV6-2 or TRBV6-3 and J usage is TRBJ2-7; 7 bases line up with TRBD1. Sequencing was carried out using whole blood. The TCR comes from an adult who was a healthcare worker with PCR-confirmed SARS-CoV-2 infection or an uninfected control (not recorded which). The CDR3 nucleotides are TGTGCCAGCAGTTACCGGGACAGCTCCTACGAGCAGTACTTC. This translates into CASSYRDSSYEQYF.